One and the same sample provided the 32 T cell receptor beta chains below, sequenced in a study of blood T cell repertoires in COVID-19 (TCRdb year 2020). Libraries came from the immunoSEQ multiplex PCR assay. TCRdb limited this immuneACCESS table to in-frame rearrangements with V and J called. A share of clones is missing; checked studies link under half to unresolved V genes, and the rest is unexplained. The sample table holds about 270,000 clones, of which about 91% were seen once. The top ten clonotypes cover about 2.5% of the sample. Source material: peripheral blood. The receptors were gathered from a person aged 18 to 35 with COVID-19, enrolled during active disease.

This clone has only one observation. The chain couples TRBV13 to TRBJ2-3; D may be TRBD1 (5 bases). CDR1 is PRHDT and CDR2 is FYEKMQ in the germline V gene (reference sequence). Trimming took 5 bases from V and 2 from J, leaving 14 bases between them. The CDR3 runs to 15 residues. The CDR3, as DNA: TGTGCCAGCAGCCCCAGGGCTACTGCCACAGATACGCAGTATTTT. Protein sequence: CASSPRATATDTQYF.

The chain employs TRBV7-9 and TRBJ1-2; no clear D gene. This CDR3 contains 12 residues. V shed 1 base and J shed 6 bases, with 6 bases lying between them. Germline-derived CDR1 and CDR2 are SEHNR and FQNEAQ (reference sequence). CDR3 loop: CASSLVSDGYTF. The CDR3 DNA is TGTGCCAGCAGCTTAGTTAGTGATGGCTACACCTTC.

The J gene is TRBJ2-1, the V gene TRBV5-1; TRBD1 matches at 11 bases. CDR3 length equals 18 residues. CDR1 is SGHRS and CDR2 is YFSETQ in the germline V gene. V shed 1 base and J 9 bases; nucleotides not matched to a gene: 15. The DNA of the CDR3 is TGCGCCAGCAGCTTGAGGGGACAGGGGGTAGTGTCGTTGCGTGAGCAGTTCTTC. Amino acid sequence: CASSLRGQGVVSLREQFF.

The V gene is TRBV28, the J gene TRBJ2-1; D possibly corresponds to TRBD2 (5 bases). The CDR3 has 14 residues. V shed 6 bases and J shed 8 bases, with 17 bases lying between them. The germline CDR1 and CDR2 sequences are MDHEN and SYDVKM. The CDR3: CASSEEGAGDEQFF. CDR3 nucleotide sequence: TGTGCCAGCAGCGAAGAGGGAGCCGGGGATGAGCAGTTCTTC.

CDR3 region: CASGLAPSGVGGYTF. The CDR3 DNA follows: TGTGCTAGTGGTTTGGCCCCCTCGGGGGTGGGTGGCTACACCTTC. The rearrangement links TRBV12-5 to TRBJ1-2; a possible D gene is TRBD1 (5 bases). Germline CDR1 reads LGHNT; CDR2 reads FRNRAP. The ends were cut back, 1 base at V and 7 bases at J, with 16 bases in the middle. This CDR3 comprises 15 residues.

This CDR3 is CASSVGLERNTGELFF. CDR3 coding DNA: TGTGCCAGCAGCGTAGGCCTAGAACGTAACACCGGGGAGCTGTTTTTT. This chain joins TRBV9 and TRBJ2-2; the D is unclear. Germline V CDR1 and CDR2: SGDLS, YYNGEE. CDR3 length equals 16 residues. V lost 0 bases and J 2 bases, leaving 11 bases between the germline ends.

J is TRBJ2-7 and V is TRBV7-2; 8 nucleotides match TRBD2. Germline CDR1 SGHTA, CDR2 FQGNSA. The CDR3 runs 15 residues. V dropped 2 bases and J dropped 6; count of bases not matched to a gene: 9. CDR3 nucleotide sequence: TGTGCCAGCAGCTTAATCCGAGCGGGAGTATCCGAGCAGTACTTC. Its translation is CASSLIRAGVSEQYF.

This sequence joins TRBV14 and TRBJ1-1; possibly TRBD1 for D (5 bases). The CDR3 is 14 amino acids. Germline V lookup: CDR1 SGHDN, CDR2 FVKESK. Deletions cut 2 bases from V and 4 bases from J, with 11 bases between. The CDR3 region has the DNA TGTGCCAGCAGCCAAACGGGGGTAGGCACTGAAGCTTTCTTT. Its protein product is CASSQTGVGTEAFF.

V is TRBV27 and J is TRBJ1-5, with no clear D. Trimming pared 5 bases from V and 1 base from J, leaving 9 bases between. The CDR3 runs to 14 residues. Germline V gene sequence: CDR1 MNHEY, CDR2 SMNVEV (reference sequence). The CDR3 DNA reads as TGTGCCAGCAGTACCTCGGGGAGCAATCAGCCCCAGCATTTT. It translates to CASSTSGSNQPQHF.

This clone was seen just once. The chain employs TRBV7-3 and TRBJ2-1, with 10 bases lining up with TRBD2. Germline CDR1 is SGHTA and CDR2 is FQGTGA. V dropped 2 bases and J dropped 9; count of bases not matched to a gene: 16. The CDR3 length is 18 residues. This CDR3 is CASSLALRKAGGHGEQFF. The CDR3 coding sequence is TGTGCCAGCAGCTTAGCATTACGGAAAGCGGGAGGGCATGGTGAGCAGTTCTTC.

The chain joins TRBV5-1 to TRBJ2-1, with D uncertain. The CDR3 covers 12 residues. V lost 6 bases and J lost 8, with 12 bases in between. CDR1 and CDR2 (germline): SGHRS, YFSETQ. The chain's CDR3 is CASKRGVDEQFF. The CDR3 DNA reads as TGCGCCAGCAAGCGCGGAGTTGATGAGCAGTTCTTC.

This clone occurred a few times. The V gene is TRBV7-2, the J gene TRBJ1-1; perhaps TRBD1 as D (6 bases). This CDR3 contains 14 residues. From germline, CDR1 is SGHTA and CDR2 FQGNSA. The V end lost 2 bases, the J end lost 4 bases, and 11 bases lay between the germline ends. CDR3 sequence: CASSLMGGPTEAFF. In nucleotides, the CDR3 is TGTGCCAGCAGCTTAATGGGGGGGCCCACTGAAGCTTTCTTT.

The V and J genes are TRBV24-1 and TRBJ2-6; possibly TRBD1 for D (6 bases). The germline V gene has CDR1 KGHDR and CDR2 SFDVKD. With 9 bases removed from V and 1 base from J, the gap between germline ends came to 18 bases. The CDR3 has 17 amino acids. The CDR3 DNA follows: TGTGCCACCGCCCCAGCCGGGACATCGTCTGGGGCCAACGTCCTGACTTTC. It codes for CATAPAGTSSGANVLTF.

The chain employs TRBV7-9 and TRBJ2-5; D uncertain. V was trimmed by 3 bases and J by 1 base, leaving 3 bases between them. CDR3 length: 12 amino acids. Germline-derived CDR1 and CDR2 are SEHNR and FQNEAQ (reference sequence). The CDR3 DNA reads TGTGCCAGCAGCTTTATCCAAGAGACCCAGTACTTC. Its translation is CASSFIQETQYF.

The chain uses TRBV9 and TRBJ2-2; D is ambiguous. V was trimmed by 3 bases and J by 6 bases, leaving 12 bases between them. The CDR3 runs 14 residues. Per the germline V gene, CDR1 is SGDLS and CDR2 is YYNGEE. The CDR3 bases are TGTGCCAGCAGCGAGTATGATAGCTCCGGGGAGCTGTTTTTT. Protein sequence: CASSEYDSSGELFF.

The genes are TRBV5-1 and TRBJ2-2, with TRBD1 matching over 8 bases. V dropped 4 bases and J dropped 2; count of bases not matched to a gene: 7. CDR1 SGHRS and CDR2 YFSETQ come from the germline V gene. The CDR3 length is 16 residues. The CDR3 loop is CASSARTGTNTGELFF. CDR3 nucleotide sequence: TGCGCCAGCAGCGCGAGGACAGGGACAAACACCGGGGAGCTGTTTTTT.

This chain links TRBV7-9 with TRBJ2-5, with 8 nucleotides matching TRBD1. Trimming at V came to 2 bases and at J to 4 bases, leaving 3 bases not matched to a gene. The CDR3 sequence is 14 residues long. CDR1 and CDR2 (germline): SEHNR, FQNEAQ (reference sequence). The CDR3 DNA sequence: TGTGCCAGCAGCTTACAGGGGGCGGGAGAGACCCAGTACTTC. Translating it yields CASSLQGAGETQYF.

The chain has TRBV14 and TRBJ1-5; 8 bases line up with TRBD1. This CDR3 spans 18 amino acids. V dropped 2 bases and J dropped 2; count of bases not matched to a gene: 11. The germline CDR1 and CDR2 sequences are SGHDN and FVKESK. The CDR3 DNA is TGTGCCAGCAGCCAAATCCAGGGGGCTCCCAGTGGCAATCAGCCCCAGCATTTT. It encodes CASSQIQGAPSGNQPQHF.

J is TRBJ2-3 and V is TRBV7-9, with TRBD2 matching over 11 bases. After removal of 8 bases from V and 5 bases from J, the junction contained 9 bases not matched to a gene. The CDR3 spans 15 residues. Germline V gene sequence: CDR1 SEHNR, CDR2 FQNEAQ (reference sequence). As DNA, the CDR3 is TGTGCCAGCGATAGCGGGAGGGCCGGGGGAGATACGCAGTATTTT. Translating it yields CASDSGRAGGDTQYF.

V and J are TRBV12-3 or TRBV12-4 and TRBJ1-2, with 8 bases identical to TRBD1. The ends lost 5 bases at V and 8 bases at J; junction bases unmatched: 7. The CDR3 consists of 13 residues. CDR3 DNA sequence: TGTGCCAGCAGTCTACGGACAGGGAACGGCTACACCTTC. Translation gives CASSLRTGNGYTF.

As DNA, the CDR3 is TGTGCCAGCAGCTCTTCGCTACTAGCGAGTAATGAGCAGTTCTTC. Translating gives CASSSSLLASNEQFF. The chain is built from TRBV7-9 and TRBJ2-1; 7 bases are shared with TRBD2. Germline V lookup: CDR1 SEHNR, CDR2 FQNEAQ (reference sequence). This CDR3 is 15 amino acids long. J was trimmed by 7 bases and V by 4 bases; bases with no gene match: 10.

V usage is TRBV5-1 and J usage is TRBJ2-4; D gene uncertain. The CDR3 spans 16 residues. In germline, CDR1 is SGHRS, CDR2 YFSETQ. V was clipped by 3 bases and J by 0 bases, with 13 bases between them. The CDR3 loop is CASSSQSSLAKNIQYF. For the CDR3, the DNA is TGCGCCAGCAGCTCACAGAGTTCCCTAGCCAAAAACATTCAGTACTTC. Variable domain in full (rest from reference TRBV5-1 and TRBJ2-4): KAGVTQTPRYLIKTRGQQVTLSCSPISGHRSVSWYQQTPGQGLQFLFEYFSETQRNKGNFPGRFSGRQFSNSRSEMNVSTLELGDSALYLCASSSQSSLAKNIQYFGAGTRLSVL.

The rearrangement uses TRBV30 and TRBJ2-1; 7 bases fit TRBD2. J gave up 4 bases and V 1 base, and 7 bases lay outside the gene matches. CDR3 length: 15 amino acids. The germline gives CDR1 GTSNPN, CDR2 SVGIG (reference sequence). The CDR3: CAWSADSGGYNEQFF. The CDR3, as DNA: TGTGCCTGGAGTGCCGACTCCGGGGGGTACAATGAGCAGTTCTTC. The variable domain in full, completed from reference TRBV30 and TRBJ2-1, reads SQTIHQWPATLVQPVGSPLSLECTVEGTSNPNLYWYRQAAGRGLQLLFYSVGIGQISSEVPQNLSASRPQDRQFILSSKKLLLSDSGFYLCAWSADSGGYNEQFFGPGTRLTVL.

The chain uses TRBV5-4 and TRBJ2-1; a possible D gene is TRBD2 (5 bases). The length of the CDR3 is 14 residues. The germline V gene has CDR1 SGHNT and CDR2 YYREEE (reference sequence). V lost 2 bases, J lost 7 bases, and 13 bases lay in between. The CDR3 loop reads CASSLTGLGNEQFF. The CDR3 DNA follows: TGTGCCAGCAGCTTAACGGGGTTGGGGAATGAGCAGTTCTTC. The variable domain in full, with the rest retrieved from reference TRBV5-4 and TRBJ2-1, is ETGVTQSPTHLIKTRGQQVTLRCSSQSGHNTVSWYQQALGQGPQFIFQYYREEENGRGNFPPRFSGLQFPNYSSELNVNALELDDSALYLCASSLTGLGNEQFFGPGTRLTVL.

The chain recombines TRBV4-1 with TRBJ1-5; D remains ambiguous. Trimming shortened V by 4 bases and J by 4 bases, and 11 bases separated the two germline ends. Germline-derived CDR1 and CDR2 are MGHRA and YSYEKL. This CDR3 contains 14 residues. The CDR3 protein is CASSLSPGNQPQHF. DNA for the CDR3: TGCGCCAGCAGCCTAAGTCCCGGGAATCAGCCCCAGCATTTT.

The chain combines TRBV28 with TRBJ1-3; D gene ambiguous. This CDR3 has 16 residues. The V gene lost 1 base and the J gene lost 0 bases, with 10 bases spanning the gap. The germline V gene encodes CDR1 MDHEN and CDR2 SYDVKM. The CDR3 coding sequence is TGTGCCAGCAGTTTATCAGGAGGACCCTCTGGAAACACCATATATTTT. It codes for CASSLSGGPSGNTIYF.

This chain uses TRBV2 with TRBJ1-4; perhaps TRBD1 as D (6 bases). The CDR3 extends over 18 amino acids. Trimming shortened V by 4 bases and J by 0 bases, and 18 bases separated the two germline ends. Germline lookup yields CDR1 SNHLY and CDR2 FYNNEI. The CDR3, as DNA: TGTGCCAGCAGTGCCCCCACCGGGACACCAACAACTAATGAAAAACTGTTTTTT. Amino acids: CASSAPTGTPTTNEKLFF.

The CDR3 here is CARSFGQGPPVGQYF. CDR3 in DNA: TGTGCCAGAAGCTTTGGACAGGGGCCCCCGGTGGGGCAGTACTTC. The rearrangement uses TRBV5-3 and TRBJ2-7; 9 positions match TRBD1. TRBV5-3 is marked as an open reading frame, function uncertain. J lost 9 bases, V lost 2 bases, and 12 bases had no gene match. The length of the CDR3 is 15 residues.

The rearrangement uses TRBV6-1 and TRBJ1-5; D remains unclear. V lost 1 base and J lost 4, with 8 bases in between. CDR3 length equals 14 residues. Germline CDR1 MNHNS, CDR2 SASEGT. In DNA form, the CDR3 reads TGTGCCAGCAGTGAAGTTGGCAGGAATCAGCCCCAGCATTTT. The encoded protein is CASSEVGRNQPQHF.

The rearrangement uses TRBV5-6 and TRBJ2-3, with 9 bases lining up with TRBD1. Germline CDR1 reads SGHDT; CDR2 reads YYEEEE. The CDR3 spans 19 residues. With 3 bases clipped from V and 8 bases from J, the junction kept 22 bases outside the gene matches. The CDR3: CASSSPPGQGILNRGTQYF. DNA of the CDR3: TGTGCCAGCAGCTCTCCTCCGGGACAGGGTATTTTAAATCGGGGTACGCAGTATTTT. The full variable domain, its missing parts supplied by reference TRBV5-6 and TRBJ2-3, is DAGVTQSPTHLIKTRGQQVTLRCSPKSGHDTVSWYQQALGQGPQFIFQYYEEEERQRGNFPDRFSGHQFPNYSSELNVNALLLGDSALYLCASSSPPGQGILNRGTQYFGPGTRLTVL.

This rearrangement joins TRBV18 to TRBJ2-1; 8 bases agree with TRBD1. The germline V gene encodes CDR1 KGHSH and CDR2 LQKENI. The CDR3 is made up of 16 amino acids. V shed 0 bases and J 7 bases; nucleotides not matched to a gene: 8. The CDR3 reads CASSPPGQGAGNEQFF. The DNA for the CDR3 is TGTGCCAGCTCACCACCCGGCCAGGGGGCAGGGAATGAGCAGTTCTTC. Looking up the rest from reference TRBV18 and TRBJ2-1 gives the full variable domain: NAGVMQNPRHLVRRRGQEARLRCSPMKGHSHVYWYRQLPEEGLKFMVYLQKENIIDESGMPKERFSAEFPKEGPSILRIQQVVRGDSAAYFCASSPPGQGAGNEQFFGPGTRLTVL.

The chain recombines TRBV7-9 with TRBJ2-3, with 14 nucleotides matching TRBD2. This CDR3 is 15 amino acids long. Germline lookup yields CDR1 SEHNR and CDR2 FQNEAQ (reference sequence). V gave up 6 bases and J gave up 6 bases; unmatched junction bases: 5. Here the CDR3 reads CASRRLAGGEDTQYF. The DNA for the CDR3 is TGTGCCAGCAGACGACTAGCGGGAGGGGAGGATACGCAGTATTTT. Complete variable domain (other parts from reference TRBV7-9 and TRBJ2-3): DTGVSQNPRHKITKRGQNVTFRCDPISEHNRLYWYRQTLGQGPEFLTYFQNEAQLEKSRLLSDRFSAERPKGSFSTLEIQRTEQGDSAMYLCASRRLAGGEDTQYFGPGTRLTVL.